These T cell receptor beta chains were read from a single sample in a study of CXCR3 chemokines and chemotherapy response in bladder cancer. From the PCR reads, TCRdb called clonotypes with MiXCR, one entry per CDR3 protein. The sample shows 13,000 or so distinct CDR3 sequences, over 10% of them seen only once. Sample acquisition took place from a patient whose treatment included neoadjuvant chemotherapy. All receptors derive from a human donor with bladder cancer that did not respond to neoadjuvant chemotherapy. Each CDR3 is given with its conserved first and last residue. D genes are given only for firm matches. Some rows mark clone size as missing; the rest say once, few, many or name a class of expanded clone.

d_call clone_size j_call v_call cdr3_nt cdr3_aa
- many TRBJ2-5 TRBV18 TGTGCCAGCTCACCACGATTAGCGAGTAGAGAGACCCAGTACTTC CASSPRLASRETQYF
- many TRBJ2-5 TRBV6-1 TGTGCCAGCAGTGAAATGGGGGGCGGCACACAAGAGACCCAGTACTTC CASSEMGGGTQETQYF
- - TRBJ2-2 TRBV6-2/TRBV6-3 TGTGCCAGCAGTCACACCGGGCAGCTCTTTTTT CASSHTGQLFF
- few TRBJ2-7 TRBV14 TGTGCCAGCAGCCAAGCTCGCACTCAGTACTTC CASSQARTQYF
- many TRBJ2-6 TRBV9 TGTGCCAGCAGCCCTCAGGTCTCTGGGGCCAACGTCCTGACTTTC CASSPQVSGANVLTF
- few TRBJ1-1 TRBV20-1 TGCAGTGCTCCCAACCGGGACGGGCGGGCTGAAGCTTTCTTT CSAPNRDGRAEAFF
- many TRBJ1-6 TRBV10-3 TGTGCCATCAGTGAGGCCCGACAGAACAATTCACCCCTCCACTTT CAISEARQNNSPLHF
TRBD1 medium-sized TRBJ2-3 TRBV7-2 TGTGCCAGCAGCGGACTTTCCGGGACAGGGTCCACAGATACGCAGTATTTT CASSGLSGTGSTDTQYF
- - TRBJ2-1 TRBV12-3/TRBV12-4 TGTGCCAGCAGTTTGGAAGGGCGGCGGCAGTTCTTC CASSLEGRRQFF
TRBD2 many TRBJ2-1 TRBV9 TGTGCCAGCAGCGGGGGACTAGCGGGGTACAATGAGCAGTTCTTC CASSGGLAGYNEQFF
- many TRBJ1-2 TRBV10-3 TGTGCCATCACCCCTATACCGGGGGCTTATGGCTACACCTTC CAITPIPGAYGYTF
- many TRBJ2-1 TRBV6-5 TGTGCCAGCAGGGTGAGGTATAGCTCCTACAATGAGCAGTTCTTC CASRVRYSSYNEQFF
- medium-sized TRBJ2-3 TRBV7-2 TGTGCCAGCAGCCTGGGCCCCACAGATACGCAGTATTTT CASSLGPTDTQYF
TRBD2 many TRBJ2-3 TRBV6-5 TGTGCCAGCCGGAGCGGGGGGGCAGATACGCAGTATTTT CASRSGGADTQYF
TRBD1 many TRBJ1-2 TRBV7-9 TGTGCCAGCAGCGACGGGACAGAACATAACTATGGCTACACCTTC CASSDGTEHNYGYTF
- medium-sized TRBJ1-1 TRBV6-6 TGTGCCAGCACCGTAACGGGGGCGCACACTGAAGCTTTCTTT CASTVTGAHTEAFF
- medium-sized TRBJ1-1 TRBV6-1 TGTGCCAGCAGTGAAGGTCGGTTGAACACTGAAGCTTTCTTT CASSEGRLNTEAFF
- many TRBJ2-1 TRBV5-6 TGTGCCAGCAGCTTGGCGTCTGGGGATGAGCAGTTCTTC CASSLASGDEQFF
- many TRBJ1-2 TRBV10-3 TGTGCCATCAGTGAGTCGAATACTAACTATGGCTACACCTTC CAISESNTNYGYTF
- many TRBJ2-1 TRBV14 TGTGCCAGCAGCAGCCAGAGGGAGCAGTTCTTC CASSSQREQFF
TRBD1 - TRBJ2-1 TRBV6-6 TGTGCCAGCAGGGGGACAGGGTTCCAAGAGCAGTTCTTC CASRGTGFQEQFF
- medium-sized TRBJ1-2 TRBV19 TGTGCCATTCGGGGGCACGGTTCCTATGGCTACACCTTC CAIRGHGSYGYTF
- medium-sized TRBJ1-1 TRBV6-1 TGTGCCAGCAACGCGGGGTGGCGAACTGAAGCTTTCTTT CASNAGWRTEAFF
TRBD1 - TRBJ1-6 TRBV28 TGTGCCAGCAGTTCCGGACAGGGGGTTTCACCCCTCCACTTT CASSSGQGVSPLHF
- medium-sized TRBJ1-2 TRBV6-1 TGTGCCAGCAGACGCAACTATGGCTACACCTTC CASRRNYGYTF
- - TRBJ2-2 TRBV6-2/TRBV6-3 TGTGCCAGCAGTCGACAGGGAGGGGACGGGGAGCTGTTTTTT CASSRQGGDGELFF
- medium-sized TRBJ1-2 TRBV10-3 TGTGCCATCAGTCCGCAGACAGCAGACTATGGCTACACCTTC CAISPQTADYGYTF
TRBD1 few TRBJ2-1 TRBV27 TGTGCCAGCAGTACAGGGGGTGAGCAGTTCTTC CASSTGGEQFF
- - TRBJ2-5 TRBV20-1 TGCAGTGCTAACGCCGGGGGATCGGGAGAGACCCAGTACTTC CSANAGGSGETQYF
- many TRBJ1-2 TRBV7-2 TGTGCCAGCAGCTCTGATGAGGGAGGCTATGGCTACACCTTC CASSSDEGGYGYTF
- few TRBJ2-3 TRBV4-1 TGCGCCAGCAGCCAAGATGGGGCAGCAGGCACAGATACGCAGTATTTT CASSQDGAAGTDTQYF
TRBD1 medium-sized TRBJ1-5 TRBV10-3 TGTGCCATCAGTGAAGGGACAGCCGATCAGCCCCAGCATTTT CAISEGTADQPQHF